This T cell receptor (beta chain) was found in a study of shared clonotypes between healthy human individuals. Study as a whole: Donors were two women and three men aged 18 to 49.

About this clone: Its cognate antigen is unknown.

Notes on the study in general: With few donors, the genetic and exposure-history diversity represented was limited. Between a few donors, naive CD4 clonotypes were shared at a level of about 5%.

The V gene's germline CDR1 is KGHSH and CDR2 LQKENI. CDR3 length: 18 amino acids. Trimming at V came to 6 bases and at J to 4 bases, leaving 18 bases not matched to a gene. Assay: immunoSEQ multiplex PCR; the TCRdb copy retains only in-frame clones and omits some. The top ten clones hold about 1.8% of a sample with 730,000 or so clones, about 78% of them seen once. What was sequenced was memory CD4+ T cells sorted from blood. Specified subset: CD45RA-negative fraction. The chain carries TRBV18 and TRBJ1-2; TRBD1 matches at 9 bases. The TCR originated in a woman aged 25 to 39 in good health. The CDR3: CASSPFRDRASSGYGYTF. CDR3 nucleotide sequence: TGTGCCAGCTCCCCTTTTCGGGACAGGGCCTCCTCGGGCTATGGCTACACCTTC. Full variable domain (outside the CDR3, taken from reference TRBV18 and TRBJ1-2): NAGVMQNPRHLVRRRGQEARLRCSPMKGHSHVYWYRQLPEEGLKFMVYLQKENIIDESGMPKERFSAEFPKEGPSILRIQQVVRGDSAAYFCASSPFRDRASSGYGYTFGSGTRLTVV.